This entry lists 18 T cell receptor beta chains sequenced from one sample in a study of CD8+ T cells in alopecia areata. It was cDNA, reverse transcribed from extracted RNA, that served as the sequencing template. The table came from immunoSEQ multiplex PCR; TCRdb's copy has only in-frame clones and leaves some out. The sample lists 150,000 to 200,000 clones; approximately 67% were seen once. Regarding treatment: oral pan-JAK inhibitor, 5-10 mg twice daily. Material: CD4+ T cells sorted from blood, obtained between weeks 47 and 50, from a patient treated with tofacitinib. Source of these receptors: a human donor with alopecia areata.

The chain uses TRBV29-1 and TRBJ2-3; D is possibly TRBD1 (6 bases). The CDR3 sequence is 14 residues long. Germline V gene sequence: CDR1 SQVTM, CDR2 ANQGSEA. V lost 4 bases and J 2 bases, leaving 13 bases between the germline ends. In DNA, the CDR3 is TGCAGCGTTGTGTCAGGGGTGGTCACAGATACGCAGTATTTT. It codes for CSVVSGVVTDTQYF.

This clone was seen more than once but under ten times. Sequence at one end of the junction differs from germline and may be a read error. The rearrangement links TRBV29-1 to TRBJ1-1; TRBD1 is a possible D gene (5 bases). The CDR3 spans 15 residues. Germline V gene data show CDR1 as SQVTM and CDR2 as ANQGSEA. CDR3 in DNA: TGCAGCGTCGAAGTTCAGGGTTTGGGTCGCACTGAAGCTTTCTTT. Amino acid sequence: CSVEVQGLGRTEAFF.

The rearrangement links TRBV15 to TRBJ2-2; D remains ambiguous. V dropped 0 bases and J dropped 5 bases, with 4 bases sitting between them. The CDR3 contains 13 residues. Germline V gene sequence: CDR1 LNHNV, CDR2 YYDKDF (reference sequence). CDR3 in amino acids: CATSRDRTGELFF. The CDR3, as DNA: TGTGCCACCAGCAGAGATAGGACCGGGGAGCTGTTTTTT.

In regard to this clone: Other DNA sequences within the sample encode an identical CDR3. The chain carries TRBV15 and TRBJ1-2; D is uncertain. This CDR3 is 13 amino acids long. V shed 0 bases and J shed 4 bases, with 6 bases lying between them. CDR1 and CDR2 from the germline V gene are LNHNV and YYDKDF (reference sequence). CDR3 protein: CATSRDRGYGYTF. The CDR3, as DNA: TGTGCCACCAGCAGAGATCGTGGCTATGGCTACACCTTC.

V gene TRBV5-4 combines with J gene TRBJ2-3; unclear D gene. The germline V gene has CDR1 SGHNT and CDR2 YYREEE (reference sequence). The length of the CDR3 is 14 residues. Between the trimmed V and J ends, which lost 2 bases and 0 bases, there was a span of 7 bases. The CDR3 region has the DNA TGTGCCAGCAGCTTATCGGACAGCACAGATACGCAGTATTTT. This codes for CASSLSDSTDTQYF.

The rearrangement uses TRBV9 and TRBJ2-5; 7 positions match TRBD1. J was trimmed by 2 bases and V by 2 bases; bases with no gene match: 0. CDR3 length: 13 residues. Germline lookup yields CDR1 SGDLS and CDR2 YYNGEE. CDR3 bases: TGTGCCAGCAGCGTGGGACAGCAAGAGACCCAGTACTTC. Protein sequence: CASSVGQQETQYF.

The chain has TRBV7-2 and TRBJ1-5; D may be TRBD1 (5 bases). The CDR3 length is 15 residues. Trimming cost V 6 bases and J 0 bases, with 12 bases left between them. CDR1 SGHTA and CDR2 FQGNSA come from the germline V gene. The CDR3 spells CASRVDRNSNQPQHF. The DNA for the CDR3 is TGTGCCAGCAGGGTCGACAGAAATAGCAATCAGCCCCAGCATTTT.

This clone came up a few times. The chain combines TRBV7-9 with TRBJ1-2; 8 bases fit TRBD1. Per germline, CDR1 SEHNR and CDR2 FQNEAQ (reference sequence). Trimming removed 2 bases from V and 4 bases from J; junction bases left unmatched: 6. The CDR3 runs 15 residues. The CDR3 spells CASSLSGQGGYGYTF. CDR3 nucleotides: TGTGCCAGCAGCTTATCCGGACAGGGAGGCTATGGCTACACCTTC. Supplemented by reference TRBV7-9 and TRBJ1-2, the full variable domain reads DTGVSQNPRHKITKRGQNVTFRCDPISEHNRLYWYRQTLGQGPEFLTYFQNEAQLEKSRLLSDRFSAERPKGSFSTLEIQRTEQGDSAMYLCASSLSGQGGYGYTFGSGTRLTVV.

The V call is TRBV6-1, the J call TRBJ1-6, with a tentative D call TRBD1 (6 bases). Trimming removed 3 bases from V and 7 bases from J, with 13 bases in between. The CDR3 covers 15 residues. The germline V gene encodes CDR1 MNHNS and CDR2 SASEGT. CDR3 protein: CASSDAGRGNSPLHF. The CDR3 DNA reads as TGTGCCAGCAGTGACGCAGGGAGGGGGAATTCACCCCTCCACTTT.

This clone occurred a few times. The chain couples TRBV29-1 to TRBJ2-2; no clear D. The CDR3 spans 14 residues. Per germline, CDR1 SQVTM and CDR2 ANQGSEA. The V and J ends lost 5 bases and 0 bases respectively, with 10 bases between them. This chain's CDR3 is CSVYQYSNTGELFF. The CDR3 region has the DNA TGCAGCGTTTACCAGTACTCGAACACCGGGGAGCTGTTTTTT.

The chain is built from TRBV25-1 and TRBJ2-3; D perhaps matches TRBD2 (6 bases). The CDR3 is made up of 16 amino acids. Germline CDR1 reads MGHDK; CDR2 reads SYGVNS. V was cut by 1 base and J by 1 base, with 12 bases left in between. In DNA, the CDR3 is TGTGCCAGCAGTGAATTGGGTAGCGGACGCACAGATACGCAGTATTTT. It codes for CASSELGSGRTDTQYF.

The V call is TRBV5-1, the J call TRBJ2-5; 7 bases are shared with TRBD2. CDR1 is SGHRS, CDR2 YFSETQ, per germline. This CDR3 is built from 19 residues. V was pared by 1 base and J by 3 bases, with 18 bases of the junction left unmatched. The chain's CDR3 is CASSLFLAAGNTEEETQYF. The CDR3 DNA reads TGCGCCAGCAGCTTGTTTTTGGCAGCGGGGAATACAGAGGAAGAGACCCAGTACTTC.

The chain employs TRBV28 and TRBJ1-5; no clear D. Germline V CDR1 and CDR2: MDHEN, SYDVKM. The CDR3 contains 15 residues. V lost 4 bases, J lost 5 bases, and 15 bases lay in between. CDR3 DNA sequence: TGTGCCAGCAGTTCCCCGGAGGGTTTTGATCAGCCCCAGCATTTT. Translated: CASSSPEGFDQPQHF.

The chain uses TRBV7-9 and TRBJ1-2; 10 bases align to TRBD1. The CDR3 covers 13 residues. CDR1 SEHNR and CDR2 FQNEAQ come from the germline V gene (reference sequence). V shed 5 bases, J shed 7 bases, and the junction held 4 bases outside the gene matches. The CDR3 reads CASSPTGGTGYTF. The CDR3 DNA sequence: TGTGCCAGCAGCCCGACAGGGGGCACTGGCTACACCTTC. Variable domain in full (rest from reference TRBV7-9 and TRBJ1-2): DTGVSQNPRHKITKRGQNVTFRCDPISEHNRLYWYRQTLGQGPEFLTYFQNEAQLEKSRLLSDRFSAERPKGSFSTLEIQRTEQGDSAMYLCASSPTGGTGYTFGSGTRLTVV.

This clone occurred a few times. Other nucleotide sequences from this sample produce the same CDR3. CDR3 residues: CSVGQGNTEAFF. The CDR3 coding sequence is TGCAGCGTTGGCCAGGGAAACACTGAAGCTTTCTTT. The chain links TRBV29-1 to TRBJ1-1; D perhaps matches TRBD1 (5 bases). CDR1 SQVTM and CDR2 ANQGSEA come from the germline V gene. There are 12 residues in the CDR3. The V end was cut by 4 bases, the J end by 2 bases, with 8 bases between.

The chain links TRBV5-1 to TRBJ2-1, with no clear D. The CDR3 is 15 residues long. Germline assignment: CDR1 SGHRS and CDR2 YFSETQ. V gave up 4 bases and J gave up 8 bases, with 19 bases separating them. The CDR3 region is CASSPHRALADEQFF. DNA for the CDR3: TGCGCCAGCAGCCCCCACCGCGCCCTCGCGGATGAGCAGTTCTTC.

The chain carries TRBV30 and TRBJ1-2, with no clear D. The germline V and J ends were trimmed by 5 bases and 9 bases, with 25 bases remaining between them. This CDR3 is 15 amino acids long. CDR1 is GTSNPN, CDR2 SVGIG, per germline (reference sequence). CDR3 protein: CAWSPPESFPRRYTF. Written as DNA, the CDR3 is TGTGCCTGGTCACCACCCGAGTCATTCCCTCGGCGCTACACCTTC.

This clone was counted only a few times. The CDR3 nucleotides read TGTGCCTGGAGTACCCGGACAGGGGGTTTCTTCGAGCAGTACTTC. This encodes CAWSTRTGGFFEQYF. The chain carries TRBV30 and TRBJ2-7; 10 bases map to TRBD1. V gave up 2 bases and J gave up 6 bases; unmatched junction bases: 10. This CDR3 is 15 amino acids long. Germline lookup yields CDR1 GTSNPN and CDR2 SVGIG (reference sequence).